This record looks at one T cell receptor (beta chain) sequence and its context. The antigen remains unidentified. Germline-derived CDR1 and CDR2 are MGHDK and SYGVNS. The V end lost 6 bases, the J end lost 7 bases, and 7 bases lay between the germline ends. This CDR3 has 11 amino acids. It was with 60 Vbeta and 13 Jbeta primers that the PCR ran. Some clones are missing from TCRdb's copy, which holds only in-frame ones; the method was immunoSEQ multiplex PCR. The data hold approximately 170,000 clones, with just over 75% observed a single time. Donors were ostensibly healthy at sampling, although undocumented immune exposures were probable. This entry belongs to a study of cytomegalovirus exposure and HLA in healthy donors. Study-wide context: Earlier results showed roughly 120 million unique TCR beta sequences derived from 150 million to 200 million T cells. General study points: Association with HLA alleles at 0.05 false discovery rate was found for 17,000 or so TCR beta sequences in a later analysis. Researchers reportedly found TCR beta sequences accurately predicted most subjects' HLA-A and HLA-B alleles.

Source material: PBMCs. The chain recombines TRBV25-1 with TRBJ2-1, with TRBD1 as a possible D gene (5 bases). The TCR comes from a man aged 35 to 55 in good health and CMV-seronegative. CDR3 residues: CASSRANEQFF. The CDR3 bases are TGTGCCAGCAGCAGGGCAAATGAGCAGTTCTTC.